The 10 T cell receptor beta chains in this list originate from one sample, sequenced in a study of radiotherapy plus CTLA-4 blockade in lung cancer. Only in-frame clones appear in the TCRdb table, and some are missing; sequencing was by immunoSEQ multiplex PCR. The repertoire holds around 99,000 clones, with 88% as singletons. The sample here was peripheral blood, taken from a patient treated with radiotherapy plus ipilimumab. All receptors derive from a human donor with non-small cell lung cancer that progressed on radiotherapy plus ipilimumab.

CDR3: CAWSDGQGAEKLFF. CDR3 bases: TGTGCCTGGAGTGACGGACAGGGGGCTGAAAAACTGTTTTTT. This sequence joins TRBV30 and TRBJ1-4; 11 positions match TRBD1. There are 14 residues in the CDR3. Germline CDR1 reads GTSNPN; CDR2 reads SVGIG (reference sequence). V trimming: 1 base; J trimming: 7 bases; junction bases outside the gene matches: 2.

The chain combines TRBV30 with TRBJ2-3, with D uncertain. The ends were cut back, 0 bases at V and 5 bases at J, with 12 bases in the middle. Germline V gene sequence: CDR1 GTSNPN, CDR2 SVGIG (reference sequence). CDR3 length equals 14 residues. CDR3 in amino acids: CAWSVLGPEDTQYF. The DNA for the CDR3 is TGTGCCTGGAGTGTACTTGGTCCGGAAGATACGCAGTATTTT.

J is TRBJ2-5 and V is TRBV18; perhaps TRBD2 as D (6 bases). CDR3 length: 14 residues. The V end was cut by 6 bases, the J end by 2 bases, with 13 bases between. Germline CDR1 is KGHSH and CDR2 is LQKENI. Here the CDR3 DNA reads TGTGCCAGCTCCCCGGGGGTCCCACAAGAGACCCAGTACTTC. Its translation is CASSPGVPQETQYF.

The chain has TRBV19 and TRBJ2-7; D ambiguous. V lost 5 bases and J 2 bases, leaving 13 bases between the germline ends. This CDR3 has 14 amino acids. Germline CDR1 is LNHDA and CDR2 is SQIVND (reference sequence). In DNA form, the CDR3 reads TGTGCCAGTAGTCCGGCTTTCAATGCCTACGAGCAGTACTTC. It encodes CASSPAFNAYEQYF.

The chain is built from TRBV7-8 and TRBJ2-1; no reliable D call. Trimming left V 5 bases short and J 3 bases short, with 14 bases between. The CDR3 spans 15 residues. Germline V gene sequence: CDR1 SGHVS, CDR2 FQNEAQ. CDR3 amino acids: CASSLRGGDYNEQFF. For the CDR3, the DNA is TGTGCCAGCAGCCTAAGAGGCGGAGACTACAATGAGCAGTTCTTC.

The chain is built from TRBV27 and TRBJ2-2; 11 positions agree with TRBD2. CDR1 MNHEY and CDR2 SMNVEV come from the germline V gene (reference sequence). The CDR3 consists of 14 residues. V gave up 10 bases and J gave up 5 bases; unmatched junction bases: 6. In nucleotides, the CDR3 is TGTGCCACTACCCGACTAGCGGGAACCGGGGAGCTGTTTTTT. Translation: CATTRLAGTGELFF.

The J gene is TRBJ1-2, the V gene TRBV4-2; unclear D gene. From germline, CDR1 is LGHNA and CDR2 YNFKEQ. The germline V and J ends were trimmed by 2 bases and 8 bases, with 12 bases remaining between them. This CDR3 spans 13 amino acids. DNA for the CDR3: TGTGCCAGCAGCCAAACGGACCCTACAGGCTACACCTTC. It codes for CASSQTDPTGYTF.

The V gene is TRBV14, the J gene TRBJ1-1; no clear D gene. Trimming removed 3 bases at V and 1 base at J, with 12 bases between. The CDR3 is made up of 15 amino acids. Germline loops: CDR1 SGHDN, CDR2 FVKESK. CDR3 in DNA: TGTGCCAGCAGCCAGGCGATAGCTGGGAACACTGAAGCTTTCTTT. Its protein product is CASSQAIAGNTEAFF.

In its sample, this clone was seen once. This chain joins TRBV7-2 and TRBJ2-7; no definite D call. This CDR3 has 14 amino acids. Per the germline V gene, CDR1 is SGHTA and CDR2 is FQGNSA. Trimming took 1 base from V and 4 from J, leaving 11 bases between them. The CDR3 nucleotides are TGTGCCAGCAGCTTAGAGGCTAGTGGATACGAGCAGTACTTC. Amino acids: CASSLEASGYEQYF.

J is TRBJ2-1 and V is TRBV7-8; 8 nucleotides align to TRBD1. Germline V gene data show CDR1 as SGHVS and CDR2 as FQNEAQ. The trim removed 5 bases at V and 8 bases at J, leaving 14 bases unmatched. The CDR3 runs 16 residues. The CDR3 coding sequence is TGTGCCAGCAGCGTGCAAGATGGACAGGGTGGCGATGAGCAGTTCTTC. This encodes CASSVQDGQGGDEQFF.